The 12 T cell receptor beta chains reported below all come from one sample, sequenced in a study of blood T cell repertoires in COVID-19. Method: immunoSEQ multiplex PCR; TCRdb's copy keeps in-frame clones and lacks some. The sample lists more than 85,000 clones, less than 85% seen once, with around 4% in the top ten. The sample consisted of peripheral blood. These receptors were obtained from a woman of 80 years or more with acute or convalescent COVID-19.

V is TRBV4-2 and J is TRBJ2-7; the match to TRBD2 covers 7 bases. V dropped 0 bases and J dropped 0; count of bases not matched to a gene: 5. Germline lookup yields CDR1 LGHNA and CDR2 YNFKEQ. The CDR3 has 16 amino acids. The CDR3 region has the DNA TGTGCCAGCAGCCAAGATACCGGGGGGAGCTCCTACGAGCAGTACTTC. As protein: CASSQDTGGSSYEQYF.

V is TRBV19 and J is TRBJ1-2, with 10 positions matching TRBD1. Germline loops: CDR1 LNHDA, CDR2 SQIVND (reference sequence). This CDR3 is built from 18 residues. J gave up 4 bases and V 4 bases, and 15 bases lay outside the gene matches. As DNA, the CDR3 is TGTGCCAGTAGTACCTCTGGACAGGGGGTGGATATTCTCTATGGCTACACCTTC. This sequence encodes CASSTSGQGVDILYGYTF.

The rearrangement joins TRBV9 to TRBJ2-2, with 9 positions matching TRBD1. The V gene's germline CDR1 is SGDLS and CDR2 YYNGEE. The J segment lost 4 bases and the V segment lost 3 bases, leaving 4 bases of the junction unmatched. CDR3 size: 15 residues. In DNA form, the CDR3 reads TGTGCCAGCAGCGATAGGGACAGGGTCACCGGGGAGCTGTTTTTT. Translated, it gives CASSDRDRVTGELFF. Filled out from reference TRBV9 and TRBJ2-2, the complete variable domain reads DSGVTQTPKHLITATGQRVTLRCSPRSGDLSVYWYQQSLDQGLQFLIQYYNGEERAKGNILERFSAQQFPDLHSELNLSSLELGDSALYFCASSDRDRVTGELFFGEGSRLTVL.

This chain joins TRBV7-2 and TRBJ1-3, with a weak D call TRBD1 (5 bases). V lost 2 bases, J lost 5 bases, and 13 bases lay in between. CDR3 length equals 15 residues. Germline-derived CDR1 and CDR2 are SGHTA and FQGNSA. CDR3 sequence reads: CASSLSGVLRNTIYF. The CDR3 DNA follows: TGTGCCAGCAGCTTATCGGGGGTATTAAGAAACACCATATATTTT.

Only a few counts were recorded for this clone. The chain is built from TRBV24-1 and TRBJ2-3; 10 bases align to TRBD2. J was trimmed by 0 bases and V by 7 bases; bases with no gene match: 3. This CDR3 has 15 amino acids. In germline, CDR1 is KGHDR, CDR2 SFDVKD. The DNA for the CDR3 is TGTGCCACCAGGCCGACTAGCGGGAGCACAGATACGCAGTATTTT. This sequence encodes CATRPTSGSTDTQYF.

This clone appeared once. J is TRBJ1-1 and V is TRBV5-1; D is possibly TRBD1 (5 bases). The CDR3 runs 14 residues. Trimming cost V 0 bases and J 5 bases, with 11 bases left between them. Germline values: CDR1 SGHRS, CDR2 YFSETQ. CDR3 nucleotide sequence: TGCGCCAGCAGCTTGGTAGGGGCTGGGACTGAAGCTTTCTTT. It specifies CASSLVGAGTEAFF.

The genes are TRBV5-1 and TRBJ2-7; maybe TRBD1 (5 bases). Germline V gene lookup returns CDR1 SGHRS and CDR2 YFSETQ. The CDR3 extends over 15 amino acids. V lost 3 bases and J lost 7, with 20 bases in between. The CDR3 protein is CASSSAADTSEEQYF. The CDR3 region has the DNA TGCGCCAGCAGCTCCGCTGCGGACACCTCGGAGGAGCAGTACTTC.

The V call is TRBV2, the J call TRBJ1-6; the match to TRBD1 covers 7 bases. With V trimmed by 5 bases and J by 2 bases, 3 bases remained unmatched. The CDR3 has 15 residues. CDR1 is SNHLY, CDR2 FYNNEI, per germline. CDR3 amino acids: CASSLQGPYNSPLHF. CDR3 in DNA: TGTGCCAGCAGTCTACAGGGGCCCTATAATTCACCCCTCCACTTT.

J is TRBJ2-5 and V is TRBV9; D remains ambiguous. CDR1 is SGDLS and CDR2 is YYNGEE in the germline V gene. This CDR3 is 15 amino acids long. The V and J ends lost 3 bases and 4 bases respectively, with 16 bases between them. CDR3 sequence reads: CASSAISQAGETQYF. The CDR3, as DNA: TGTGCCAGCAGCGCCATATCCCAAGCCGGAGAGACCCAGTACTTC.

The chain recombines TRBV28 with TRBJ2-7; D is perhaps TRBD1 (7 bases). The CDR3 runs 15 residues. V lost 4 bases and J lost 3, with 16 bases in between. Germline V lookup: CDR1 MDHEN, CDR2 SYDVKM. The DNA of the CDR3 is TGTGCCAGCAGTTCCCCGACAGGGAGGCTCTACGAGCAGTACTTC. As protein: CASSSPTGRLYEQYF.

This clone was found a few times. The chain recombines TRBV5-1 with TRBJ2-2, with D hard to call. V dropped 0 bases and J dropped 0 bases, with 9 bases sitting between them. This CDR3 comprises 16 residues. The germline gives CDR1 SGHRS, CDR2 YFSETQ. DNA for the CDR3: TGCGCCAGCAGCTTGGGCCCGCGAACGAACACCGGGGAGCTGTTTTTT. It specifies CASSLGPRTNTGELFF.

The J gene is TRBJ1-1, the V gene TRBV12-5; 9 bases are a match to TRBD1. The CDR3 contains 12 residues. J gave up 10 bases and V 7 bases, and 7 bases lay outside the gene matches. From germline, CDR1 is LGHNT and CDR2 FRNRAP. CDR3 DNA: TGTGCTAGTGCAACAGGGGGCGGTCGAGCTTTCTTT. It specifies CASATGGGRAFF.